Below, 5 T cell receptor beta chains from the same sample are listed, as sequenced in a study of CD8+CD57+ T cells in acquired aplastic anemia. The template for TCR beta VDJ and CDR3 sequence profiling was genomic DNA. TCRdb re-derived calls from the reads in MiXCR, one entry per CDR3 protein. The sample yields 350,000 to 450,000 distinct CDR3 sequences, around 68% seen once. Sample: sorted CD4+, CD8+, or CD8+CD57+ T cells (not recorded which) from PBMCs. The receptors derive from a human donor in good health, serving as a control.

This clonotype was picked up one time. At one of its ends the junction is not consistent with the germline gene, which may arise from a read error. The rearrangement links TRBV7-2 to TRBJ2-5; the D gene is possibly TRBD1 (6 bases). The germline V gene encodes CDR1 SGHTA and CDR2 FQGNSA. There are 14 residues in the CDR3. DNA for the CDR3: TGTGCCAGCAGCGGACAGTCGGCGGAAAAGACTGAAGCTTTC. Its protein product is CASSGQSAEKTEAF.

J is TRBJ1-4 and V is TRBV29-1; tentatively, D is TRBD1 (5 bases). The CDR3 runs to 18 residues. Trimming left V 2 bases short and J 0 bases short, with 19 bases between. Germline V gives CDR1 SQVTM, CDR2 ANQGSEA. In nucleotides, the CDR3 is TGCAGCGTTGAAACCCCCCCGGGACCCCATGCAACTAATGAAAAACTGTTTTTT. This gives the protein CSVETPPGPHATNEKLFF.

The table lists this clonotype with a count of one. The rearrangement uses TRBV7-3 and TRBJ2-7; TRBD2 might be the D (6 bases). Trimming shortened V by 5 bases and J by 4 bases, and 15 bases separated the two germline ends. Germline CDR1 SGHTA, CDR2 FQGTGA. There are 14 residues in the CDR3. The CDR3: CASSAGTGKYEQYF. DNA of the CDR3: TGTGCCAGCAGCGCCGGGACTGGAAAGTACGAGCAGTACTTC.

The chain combines TRBV9 with TRBJ1-2; D possibly corresponds to TRBD1 (6 bases). Trimming took 0 bases from V and 6 from J, leaving 9 bases between them. Per germline, CDR1 SGDLS and CDR2 YYNGEE. The CDR3 runs to 13 residues. In DNA form, the CDR3 reads TGTGCCAGCAGCGTAGAACAGGGAAATGGCTACACCTTC. Amino acids: CASSVEQGNGYTF.

CDR3 residues: CATSDGGVNGYTF. CDR3 nucleotide sequence: TGTGCCACCAGTGATGGAGGGGTAAATGGCTACACCTTC. V and J are TRBV24-1 and TRBJ1-2, with D tentatively TRBD1 (5 bases). V lost 3 bases, J lost 6 bases, and 10 bases lay in between. The germline CDR1 and CDR2 sequences are KGHDR and SFDVKD. The CDR3 is 13 amino acids.